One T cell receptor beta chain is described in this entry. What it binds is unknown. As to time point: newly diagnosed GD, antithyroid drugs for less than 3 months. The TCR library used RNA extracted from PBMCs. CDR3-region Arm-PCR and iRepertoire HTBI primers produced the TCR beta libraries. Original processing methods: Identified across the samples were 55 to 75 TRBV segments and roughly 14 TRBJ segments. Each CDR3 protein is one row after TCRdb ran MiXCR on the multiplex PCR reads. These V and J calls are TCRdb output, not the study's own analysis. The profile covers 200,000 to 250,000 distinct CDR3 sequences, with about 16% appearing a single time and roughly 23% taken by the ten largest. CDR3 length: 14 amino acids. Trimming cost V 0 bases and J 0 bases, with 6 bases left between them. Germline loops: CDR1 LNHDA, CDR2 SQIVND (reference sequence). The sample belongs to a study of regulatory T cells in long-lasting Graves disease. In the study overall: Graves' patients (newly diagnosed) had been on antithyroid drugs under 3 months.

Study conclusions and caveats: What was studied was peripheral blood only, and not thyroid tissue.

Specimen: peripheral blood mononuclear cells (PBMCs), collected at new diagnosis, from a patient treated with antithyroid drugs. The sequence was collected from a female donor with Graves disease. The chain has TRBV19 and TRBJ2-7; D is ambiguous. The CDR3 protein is CASSIDPGSYEQYF. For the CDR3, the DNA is TGTGCCAGTAGTATAGATCCCGGCTCCTACGAGCAGTACTTC.